These T cell receptor beta chains were read from a single sample in a study of T cell repertoires in cytomegalovirus infection. TCRdb re-analysed the reads in MiXCR, keeping a single row per CDR3 protein. The data contain about 310,000 distinct CDR3 sequences, 25% of them singletons. The antigens for these receptors are not known. Here the sequenced sample was cultured PBMCs, taken from culture after CMV antigen stimulation. These receptors originate from a human donor in good health (CMV status not recorded). Some clones in this sample may be carry-over from other donors' samples. Both conserved end residues are part of each CDR3. A D gene is named only where the DNA matches it firmly. Not all rows give a size; the values are once, few, many and, for expanded clones, a class.

-	few	TRBV7-2	TRBJ2-7	TGTGCCAGCAGCCCGGGACCGTCTAGCTACGAGCAGTACTTC	CASSPGPSSYEQYF
TRBD2	-	TRBV20-1	TRBJ2-3	TGCAGTGCTAGAACTAGCGCAGATACGCAGTATTTT	CSARTSADTQYF
TRBD1	few	TRBV7-6	TRBJ1-5	TGTGCCAGCAGCTTAGTTTCTGGGACAGGGGTCACTCAGCCCCAGCATTTT	CASSLVSGTGVTQPQHF
TRBD1	-	TRBV4-1	TRBJ1-3	TGCGCCAGCAGCCAAGAGCACAGGGGGCACACCATATATTTT	CASSQEHRGHTIYF
-	many	TRBV7-2	TRBJ1-1	TGTGCCAGCAGCTTCGGGGGTATCACTGAAGCTTTCTTT	CASSFGGITEAFF
TRBD1	many	TRBV9	TRBJ2-7	TGTGCCAGCAGCCCTCGAGGACAGGGTTTCGAGCAGTACTTC	CASSPRGQGFEQYF
-	few	TRBV11-1	TRBJ1-1	TGTGCCAGCAGCTCATATTCCTCATCTGAAGCTTTCTTT	CASSSYSSSEAFF
-	-	TRBV10-2	TRBJ1-1	TGCGCCAGCAGACGTTCGGTGAACACTGAAGCTTTCTTT	CASRRSVNTEAFF
TRBD2	-	TRBV2	TRBJ2-3	TGTGCCAGCAATACCCTAGCGGGAGCAGATACGCAGTATTTT	CASNTLAGADTQYF
-	-	TRBV6-5	TRBJ2-1	TGTGCCAGCAGAGGTATTTCCGGGGGTACCTACAATGAGCAGTTCTTC	CASRGISGGTYNEQFF
-	few	TRBV19	TRBJ1-3	TGTGCCAGTAGTATGGGTACCTCTGGAAACACCATATATTTT	CASSMGTSGNTIYF
-	once	TRBV20-1	TRBJ1-5	TGCAGTGCTGGCTCCGGCAATAGCAATCAGCCCCAGCATTTT	CSAGSGNSNQPQHF
-	few	TRBV19	TRBJ2-7	TGTGCCAGTAGTATGGGGCAAAGGTCCCTTCGTCGTGAGCAGTACTTC	CASSMGQRSLRREQYF
-	-	TRBV15	TRBJ2-7	TGTGCCACCAGCAGCTACTTAGGCGAGCAGTACTTC	CATSSYLGEQYF
-	-	TRBV19	TRBJ1-4	TGTGCCAGTAGTATAGGGCGAATCACTGATGAAAAACTGTTTTTT	CASSIGRITDEKLFF
TRBD2	-	TRBV19	TRBJ2-5	TGTGCCACTGAAGCGGGAGGGTCGGAGACCCAGTACTTC	CATEAGGSETQYF
-	-	TRBV7-2	TRBJ2-1	TGTGCCAGCAGCTTAGAGGGACTCTCCTATTACAATGAGCAGTTCTTC	CASSLEGLSYYNEQFF
-	many	TRBV28	TRBJ2-3	TGTGCCAGCAGTTTGGTTCCGTCGGATACGCAGTATTTT	CASSLVPSDTQYF
-	-	TRBV4-3	TRBJ2-2	TGCGCCAGCAGCCACAGCAGGACGGCCGGGGAGCTGTTTTTT	CASSHSRTAGELFF
TRBD1	-	TRBV20-1	TRBJ2-6	TGCAGTGCTAGAGGACAGGGTTGGGGGGCCAACGTCCTGACTTTC	CSARGQGWGANVLTF
-	-	TRBV12-3/TRBV12-4	TRBJ1-1	TGTGCCAGCAGTCATCCCGAGGACAGTGAAGCTTTCTTT	CASSHPEDSEAFF
TRBD2	-	TRBV5-1	TRBJ2-1	TGCGCCAGCAGCTTGGCTCTAGCGGGGGTTGTGAGCTCCTACAATGAGCAGTTCTTC	CASSLALAGVVSSYNEQFF
TRBD1	-	TRBV12-3/TRBV12-4	TRBJ1-1	TGTGCCAGCAGGTTTGGGACAGGTGAAGCTTTCTTT	CASRFGTGEAFF
-	few	TRBV19	TRBJ2-6	TGTGCCAGTAGTATACAGGGGCTTGGGGCCAACGTCCTGACTTTC	CASSIQGLGANVLTF
-	many	TRBV7-2	TRBJ1-1	TGTGCCAGCAGCTTAGCGAGCGGGTCGAACACTGAAGCTTTCTTT	CASSLASGSNTEAFF
TRBD1	few	TRBV19	TRBJ1-2	TGTGCCAGTAGTGGACAGGGCGCCCGTTCTAACTATGGCTACACCTTC	CASSGQGARSNYGYTF
-	-	TRBV6-1	TRBJ1-2	TGTGCCAGCCCGGCAGGTTTTCCGAACTATGGCTACACCTTC	CASPAGFPNYGYTF
TRBD2	-	TRBV7-2	TRBJ2-3	TGTGCCAGCAGCCCGTTACCGGCCTCTTGGGTTTTCGGCGGGAGGTTCGATAATACGCAGTATTTT	CASSPLPASWVFGGRFDNTQYF
-	-	TRBV18	TRBJ2-1	TGTGCCAGCTCACCACCAGACACAAGCTCCTACAATGAGCAGTTCTTC	CASSPPDTSSYNEQFF
TRBD2	-	TRBV20-1	TRBJ2-3	TGCAGTGCCCCACCGGGACTAGCTCTGACAGATACGCAGTATTTT	CSAPPGLALTDTQYF
TRBD2	many	TRBV28	TRBJ2-3	TGTGCCAGCAGTCCTCTAGCGGGAGCGTCAGATACGCAGTATTTT	CASSPLAGASDTQYF
TRBD1	-	TRBV29-1	TRBJ1-1	TGCAGCGTATCCGACAGGGGGGTGAACACTGAAGCTTTCTTT	CSVSDRGVNTEAFF
TRBD1	few	TRBV12-3/TRBV12-4	TRBJ2-7	TGTGCCAGCAGAAAAACCGGGACAGGCCCTCTCGAGCAGTACTTC	CASRKTGTGPLEQYF
-	-	TRBV23-1	TRBJ2-2	TGCGCCAGCAGTCAACCCGAAGAAGAGACAGGAGGCTTTACCGGGGAGCTGTTTTTT	CASSQPEEETGGFTGELFF
-	-	TRBV9	TRBJ2-3	TGTGCCAGCAGCCCGGGTCCATACACAGATACGCAGTATTTT	CASSPGPYTDTQYF
TRBD2	many	TRBV7-2	TRBJ2-1	TGTGCCAGCAGCTCCCCTAGCGGGAGCTCCTACAATGAGCAGTTCTTC	CASSSPSGSSYNEQFF
-	-	TRBV11-2	TRBJ1-5	TGTGCCAGCAGCTTATCTGCGGGTCAGCCCCAGCATTTT	CASSLSAGQPQHF
TRBD1	-	TRBV7-7	TRBJ2-5	TGTGCCAGCAGCCCATCGCGGACAGGGTCAGAGACCCAGTACTTC	CASSPSRTGSETQYF
-	few	TRBV28	TRBJ1-1	TGTGCCAGCAGTTTATCCAGGGTGGGCACTGAAGCTTTCTTT	CASSLSRVGTEAFF
-	many	TRBV6-2/TRBV6-3	TRBJ2-2	TGTGCCAGCCGTGGCGGAGGGTTTTCGGGGGAGCTGTTTTTT	CASRGGGFSGELFF
TRBD2	-	TRBV27	TRBJ2-7	TGTGCCAGCAGTCTGCGGGGGACGATCTACGAGCAGTACTTC	CASSLRGTIYEQYF
-	-	TRBV2	TRBJ1-4	TGTGCCAGCACCTTAGGAGGCGGTCCTAATGAAAAACTGTTTTTT	CASTLGGGPNEKLFF
TRBD2	many	TRBV7-8	TRBJ2-3	TGTGCCAGCAGCTTAGGCGCGGGAGGGCCAACAGATACGCAGTATTTT	CASSLGAGGPTDTQYF
-	many	TRBV7-2	TRBJ1-5	TGTGCCAGCAGCCATGACAGGTACGACAATCAGCCCCAGCATTTT	CASSHDRYDNQPQHF
-	-	TRBV11-1	TRBJ1-1	TGTGCCAGCAGCTCAATGACAGGCACTGAAGCTTTCTTT	CASSSMTGTEAFF
-	few	TRBV19	TRBJ2-4	TGTGCCAGTAGTATATCGGGGAGGGGACAGAAAAACATTCAGTACTTC	CASSISGRGQKNIQYF
TRBD1	-	TRBV25-1	TRBJ2-5	TGTGCCAGCAGTGTCATGACAGGGGGCAATGCGGAGACCCAGTACTTC	CASSVMTGGNAETQYF